This TCR beta chain was observed in a study of T cell repertoires in aging, cancer and after chemotherapy. The template was genomic DNA from peripheral blood, not RNA. Overall study results and limits: Median generation probability rose over the chemotherapy interval in each cancer cohort, suggesting rebound thymic output.

The V end was cut by 3 bases, the J end by 4 bases, with 5 bases between. This CDR3 has 12 residues. The germline V gene has CDR1 SGHDT and CDR2 YYEEEE. TRB rearrangements spanning V, D and J were amplified using mixed TRB-A/B primers. Using its own MiXCR run on the multiplex PCR reads, TCRdb lists one record per CDR3 protein. The sample lists 2,000 or so distinct CDR3 sequences; roughly a fifth were seen once. This clonotype came up a few times. Its cognate antigen is unknown. The chain is built from TRBV5-6 and TRBJ1-5; D is unclear. What was sequenced was blood. This clonotype was obtained from a human donor with a blood cancer. The CDR3 sequence: CASSSLNQPQHF. For the CDR3, the DNA is TGTGCCAGCAGCTCCCTTAATCAGCCCCAGCATTTT.